This T cell receptor beta chain appears in the sequencing data of a study of cytomegalovirus exposure and HLA in healthy donors. A multiplex PCR was run with 60 Vbeta primers and 13 Jbeta primers. Profiling relied on immunoSEQ multiplex PCR, and the TCRdb table lists in-frame clones only, not all of them. The data show about 170,000 clones, less than 85% seen once. Regarding the study as a whole: Specific recognition of CMV antigens was confirmed in vitro for a few chains (all CMV-associated). Immune exposure information comprised only CMV serostatus. There were several of the most significant clusters that appeared linked to common viral pathogens in a later analysis.

This CDR3 contains 15 residues. Germline lookup yields CDR1 KGHSH and CDR2 LQKENI. V was clipped by 3 bases and J by 6 bases, with 18 bases between them. About this clone itself: Its antigen is as yet unknown.

This clonotype was sampled from a male donor in good health and CMV-seronegative. The source material was PBMCs. The chain uses TRBV18 and TRBJ2-7; possibly TRBD2 for D (5 bases). The CDR3 loop is CASSPPGSQSSEQYF. The CDR3 DNA reads TGTGCCAGCTCACCCCCGGGGAGTCAGAGCAGCGAGCAGTACTTC.